Presented here are 28 T cell receptor beta chains from one specimen sequenced in a study of somatic mutations in cytotoxic T cells in rheumatoid arthritis. This table comes from immunoSEQ multiplex PCR, and its TCRdb copy is limited to in-frame clones, with some not included. This sample has some 27,000 clones, with roughly 69% found just once. The sample taken for sequencing was CD8+ T cells sorted from blood. Every receptor here comes from a woman under 30 in good health.

V usage is TRBV6-1 and J usage is TRBJ2-1; 9 positions agree with TRBD1. The CDR3 runs to 16 residues. V gave up 2 bases and J gave up 8 bases; unmatched junction bases: 10. Germline assignment: CDR1 MNHNS and CDR2 SASEGT. This CDR3 reads CASSEPPGTGLDEQFF. CDR3 nucleotides: TGTGCCAGCAGTGAACCTCCGGGGACAGGGCTTGATGAGCAGTTCTTC.

The chain is built from TRBV28 and TRBJ1-4; 7 bases are shared with TRBD1. Per germline, CDR1 MDHEN and CDR2 SYDVKM. CDR3 length: 13 amino acids. V trimming: 6 bases; J trimming: 8 bases; junction bases outside the gene matches: 6. CDR3 sequence (DNA): TGTGCCAGCAGCCCGACAGGGCGGGAAAAACTGTTTTTT. It yields the protein CASSPTGREKLFF.

This clone was counted a few times. The V and J genes are TRBV7-3 and TRBJ1-1, with 7 bases aligning to TRBD1. The trim removed 5 bases at V and 0 bases at J, leaving 6 bases unmatched. The CDR3 contains 15 residues. Germline values: CDR1 SGHTA, CDR2 FQGTGA. In nucleotides, the CDR3 is TGTGCCAGCAGCCCCAGGGGGGCCCTGAACACTGAAGCTTTCTTT. It translates to CASSPRGALNTEAFF.

The table lists this clone with a few counts. The V and J genes are TRBV4-1 and TRBJ1-2; no clear D gene. The CDR3 has 13 residues. Per germline, CDR1 MGHRA and CDR2 YSYEKL. Trimming shortened V by 1 base and J by 2 bases, and 5 bases separated the two germline ends. As DNA, the CDR3 is TGCGCCAGCAGCCAAGCTGGGAACTATGGCTACACCTTC. Protein sequence: CASSQAGNYGYTF.

The chain is built from TRBV10-3 and TRBJ2-7; 8 positions agree with TRBD2. The CDR3 is 14 residues long. In germline, CDR1 is ENHRY, CDR2 SYGVKD. The trim removed 10 bases at V and 0 bases at J, leaving 8 bases unmatched. The CDR3 loop reads CATGREGSSYEQYF. CDR3 sequence (DNA): TGTGCCACCGGACGGGAGGGAAGCTCCTACGAGCAGTACTTC.

The V call is TRBV14, the J call TRBJ2-5; D is ambiguous. The V and J ends lost 1 base and 1 base respectively, with 7 bases between them. The CDR3 sequence is 14 residues long. Germline CDR1 is SGHDN and CDR2 is FVKESK. CDR3 in amino acids: CASSQVLSQETQYF. Written as DNA, the CDR3 is TGTGCCAGCAGCCAAGTCTTGTCCCAAGAGACCCAGTACTTC.

This clone was counted only a few times. The V and J genes are TRBV6-1 and TRBJ1-2; unclear D gene. The CDR3 contains 14 residues. The V end was cut by 2 bases, the J end by 1 base, with 8 bases between. In germline, CDR1 is MNHNS, CDR2 SASEGT. The CDR3 sequence: CASSETGSNYGYTF. In DNA form, the CDR3 reads TGTGCCAGCAGTGAAACGGGCAGTAACTATGGCTACACCTTC.

The chain uses TRBV5-1 and TRBJ2-3; 8 bases are a match to TRBD2. V shed 4 bases and J 0 bases; nucleotides not matched to a gene: 4. This CDR3 is 15 amino acids long. Germline loops: CDR1 SGHRS, CDR2 YFSETQ. CDR3 DNA sequence: TGCGCCAGCAGCCCTAGCGGGTCTAGCACAGATACGCAGTATTTT. This gives the protein CASSPSGSSTDTQYF.

The CDR3 reads CASSLGTGTLGENTEAFF. CDR3 DNA: TGTGCCAGCAGTTTAGGGACAGGGACTCTAGGAGAGAACACTGAAGCTTTCTTT. This chain joins TRBV28 and TRBJ1-1; 9 bases agree with TRBD1. Germline V gene data show CDR1 as MDHEN and CDR2 as SYDVKM. V was clipped by 2 bases and J by 1 base; unmatched bases: 11. The CDR3 contains 18 residues.

This clone was counted a single time. The genes are TRBV27 and TRBJ1-2; tentative D call: TRBD1 (5 bases). The CDR3 loop spans 12 amino acids. Trimming removed 8 bases from V and 2 bases from J, with 9 bases in between. The germline V gene has CDR1 MNHEY and CDR2 SMNVEV (reference sequence). The DNA of the CDR3 is TGTGCCAGCCCAAAGGGGAACTATGGCTACACCTTC. Translation gives CASPKGNYGYTF.

The chain couples TRBV2 to TRBJ2-7; 13 bases fit TRBD2. The CDR3 covers 16 residues. The germline gives CDR1 SNHLY, CDR2 FYNNEI. Trimming at V came to 4 bases and at J to 6 bases, leaving 9 bases not matched to a gene. This chain's CDR3 is CASSGTSGGLLGEQYF. In nucleotides, the CDR3 is TGTGCCAGCAGTGGGACTAGCGGGGGCCTCTTGGGCGAGCAGTACTTC.

This rearrangement joins TRBV7-9 to TRBJ1-1; tentative D call: TRBD1 (5 bases). From germline, CDR1 is SEHNR and CDR2 FQNEAQ (reference sequence). The length of the CDR3 is 13 residues. Trimming cost V 1 base and J 5 bases, with 8 bases left between them. The CDR3 protein is CASSLGGWTEAFF. The CDR3 DNA reads TGTGCCAGCAGCTTAGGGGGGTGGACTGAAGCTTTCTTT.

The rearrangement uses TRBV28 and TRBJ2-5; TRBD2 aligns across 9 bases. CDR3 length equals 14 residues. J gave up 4 bases and V 2 bases, and 2 bases lay outside the gene matches. Germline assignment: CDR1 MDHEN and CDR2 SYDVKM. In nucleotides, the CDR3 is TGTGCCAGCAGTTTAGGGCGGGGGGGAGAGACCCAGTACTTC. The encoded protein is CASSLGRGGETQYF.

V is TRBV11-2 and J is TRBJ1-2; no reliable D call. V lost 5 bases, J lost 1 base, and 20 bases lay in between. Germline V gene data show CDR1 as SGHAT and CDR2 as FQNNGV. The CDR3 has 17 residues. The CDR3 here is CASSTPGLQVVNYGYTF. CDR3 sequence (DNA): TGTGCCAGCAGCACCCCCGGTTTGCAGGTCGTTAACTATGGCTACACCTTC.

The chain employs TRBV12-1 and TRBJ2-1; the DNA was not used to check the table's D call, TRBD2. TRBV12-1 counts as a pseudogene. The CDR3 runs 19 residues. The CDR3 DNA follows: TGTGCCAGCAGCCCCCTCGGGGGCGGGAGGGCCGGGATACCCAATGAGCAGTTCTTC. It yields the protein CASSPLGGGRAGIPNEQFF.

The chain combines TRBV5-1 with TRBJ2-1; a possible D gene is TRBD1 (5 bases). V was pared by 8 bases and J by 10 bases, with 22 bases between. The CDR3 spans 14 residues. From germline, CDR1 is SGHRS and CDR2 YFSETQ. The CDR3 sequence: CASTRESMRDEQFF. The CDR3 DNA sequence: TGCGCCAGTACCAGGGAATCCATGCGAGACGAGCAGTTCTTC.

This clone turned up a few times. This chain links TRBV27 with TRBJ2-7, with D uncertain. Per germline, CDR1 MNHEY and CDR2 SMNVEV (reference sequence). CDR3 length: 11 amino acids. V shed 6 bases and J shed 3 bases, with 6 bases lying between them. DNA of the CDR3: TGTGCCAGCAGGTCAGGCTACGAGCAGTACGTC. Translated, it gives CASRSGYEQYV.

This chain uses TRBV7-6 with TRBJ2-7; 13 positions agree with TRBD2. V was pared by 3 bases and J by 0 bases, with 5 bases of the junction left unmatched. The CDR3 runs 17 residues. Germline V gives CDR1 SGHVS, CDR2 FNYEAQ. The CDR3: CASSLGLAGPSSYEQYF. Written as DNA, the CDR3 is TGTGCCAGCAGCTTGGGACTAGCGGGACCTAGCTCCTACGAGCAGTACTTC. Supplemented by reference TRBV7-6 and TRBJ2-7, the full variable domain reads GAGVSQSPRYKVTKRGQDVALRCDPISGHVSLYWYRQALGQGPEFLTYFNYEAQQDKSGLPNDRFSAERPEGSISTLTIQRTEQRDSAMYRCASSLGLAGPSSYEQYFGPGTRLTVT.

V usage is TRBV7-6 and J usage is TRBJ2-1; 7 bases match TRBD2. Germline values: CDR1 SGHVS, CDR2 FNYEAQ. The CDR3 consists of 15 residues. Losses at the gene ends were 5 bases for V and 0 bases for J; bases not matched to a gene: 4. The CDR3, as DNA: TGTGCCAGCAGCGAGCCGGGGGGCTCCTACAATGAGCAGTTCTTC. Translating it yields CASSEPGGSYNEQFF.

The genes are TRBV4-2 and TRBJ1-4; D is unresolved. Germline V lookup: CDR1 LGHNA, CDR2 YNFKEQ. The CDR3 consists of 16 residues. The V end lost 0 bases, the J end lost 7 bases, and 15 bases lay between the germline ends. CDR3 loop: CASSQDPGSLVEKLFF. The CDR3, as DNA: TGTGCCAGCAGCCAAGATCCCGGGAGTTTGGTTGAAAAACTGTTTTTT.

The chain is built from TRBV19 and TRBJ1-1; D uncertain. Trimming pared 3 bases from V and 1 base from J, leaving 9 bases between. The CDR3 has 14 amino acids. Germline V gene lookup returns CDR1 LNHDA and CDR2 SQIVND (reference sequence). CDR3 amino acids: CASSIHTENTEAFF. For the CDR3, the DNA is TGTGCCAGTAGTATTCATACGGAGAACACTGAAGCTTTCTTT.

The J gene is TRBJ2-3, the V gene TRBV4-1; D is undetermined. Germline CDR1 is MGHRA and CDR2 is YSYEKL. The V end lost 3 bases, the J end lost 2 bases, and 9 bases lay between the germline ends. This CDR3 comprises 14 residues. As DNA, the CDR3 is TGCGCCAGCAGCCATGGCAGACCCACAGATACGCAGTATTTT. Its translation: CASSHGRPTDTQYF.

The V call is TRBV19, the J call TRBJ2-7, with D uncertain. There are 13 residues in the CDR3. CDR1 and CDR2 (germline): LNHDA, SQIVND (reference sequence). V lost 3 bases, J lost 0 bases, and 6 bases lay in between. The CDR3 nucleotides read TGTGCCAGTAGTATCATGCACTCCTACGAGCAGTACTTC. This codes for CASSIMHSYEQYF.

This clone was found once. V gene TRBV9 combines with J gene TRBJ2-1, with 11 bases matching TRBD2. Germline V gene data show CDR1 as SGDLS and CDR2 as YYNGEE. This CDR3 comprises 16 residues. V lost 4 bases, J lost 9 bases, and 12 bases stayed unmatched. The CDR3 DNA reads TGTGCCAGCAGCCCGCCAACTAGCGGGAGATTTGGTGAGCAGTTCTTC. It encodes CASSPPTSGRFGEQFF.

V is TRBV7-9 and J is TRBJ2-1; TRBD1 aligns across 9 bases. V shed 4 bases, J shed 6 bases, and the junction held 7 bases outside the gene matches. Germline values: CDR1 SEHNR, CDR2 FQNEAQ (reference sequence). This CDR3 has 15 residues. In nucleotides, the CDR3 is TGTGCCAGCAGCTCGACAGGGGGATCAGTCAATGAGCAGTTCTTC. This encodes CASSSTGGSVNEQFF.

In nucleotides, the CDR3 is TGTGCCAGTGAGGCGGTGCCTAATGAAAAACTGTTTTTT. Its translation is CASEAVPNEKLFF. The chain carries TRBV6-6 and TRBJ1-4; D not resolved. The CDR3 totals 13 residues. Germline loops: CDR1 MNHNY, CDR2 SVGAGI (reference sequence). Deletions cut 9 bases from V and 3 bases from J, with 11 bases between.

This chain joins TRBV9 and TRBJ2-4; TRBD2 agrees at 9 bases. From germline, CDR1 is SGDLS and CDR2 YYNGEE. The junction had 10 bases not matched to a gene; V was cut back by 0 bases and J by 0 bases. The CDR3 consists of 19 residues. This CDR3 is CASSVVQREALRAKNIQYF. The CDR3 region has the DNA TGTGCCAGCAGCGTAGTTCAGCGGGAGGCCCTAAGAGCCAAAAACATTCAGTACTTC.

The rearrangement joins TRBV6-6 to TRBJ2-7; 7 positions agree with TRBD2. This CDR3 region has 13 residues. CDR1 is MNHNY, CDR2 SVGAGI, per germline (reference sequence). The trim removed 2 bases at V and 2 bases at J, leaving 0 bases unmatched. The CDR3, as DNA: TGTGCCAGCAGTTACGGGAGGGCCTACGAGCAGTACTTC. The encoded protein is CASSYGRAYEQYF.